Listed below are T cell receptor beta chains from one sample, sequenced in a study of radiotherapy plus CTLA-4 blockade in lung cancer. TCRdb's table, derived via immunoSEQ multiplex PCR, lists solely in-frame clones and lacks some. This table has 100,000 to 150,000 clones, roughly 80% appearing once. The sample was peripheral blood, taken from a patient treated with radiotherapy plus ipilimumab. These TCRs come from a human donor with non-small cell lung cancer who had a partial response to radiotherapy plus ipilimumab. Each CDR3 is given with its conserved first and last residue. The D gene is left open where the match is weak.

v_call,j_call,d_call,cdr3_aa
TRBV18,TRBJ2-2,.,CASSPRDPNTGELFF
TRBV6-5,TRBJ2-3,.,CASSFMYRDTQYF
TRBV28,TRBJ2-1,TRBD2,CASSPTGGSSYNEQFF
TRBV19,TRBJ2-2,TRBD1,CASSRQGLRELFF
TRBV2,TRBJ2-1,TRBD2,CASSGRLAGVNEQFF
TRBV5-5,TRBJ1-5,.,CASSFDGRQVTLAQHF
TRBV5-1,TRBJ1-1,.,CASSLEEDSEAFF
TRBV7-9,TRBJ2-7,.,CASSPREGDTYEQYF
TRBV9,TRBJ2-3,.,CASSVGPGETDTQYF
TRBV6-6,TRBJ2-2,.,CASSLGLYTGELFF
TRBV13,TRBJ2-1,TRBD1,CASTLRGGTGYNEQFF
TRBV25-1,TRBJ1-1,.,CASSEPMPGSEAFF
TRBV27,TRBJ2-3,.,CASSYRSGRLTDTQYF
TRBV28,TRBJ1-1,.,CASRSTEYTEAFF
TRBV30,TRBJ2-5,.,CAWSVLGETQYF
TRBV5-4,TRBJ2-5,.,CASSSGLGFGEKETQYF
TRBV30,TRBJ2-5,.,CAWSETGEETQYF
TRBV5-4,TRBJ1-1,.,CASSMTQGNTEAFF
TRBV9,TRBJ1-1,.,CASSRGFNTEAFF
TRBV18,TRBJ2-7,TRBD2,CASSPTAGGSYEQYF
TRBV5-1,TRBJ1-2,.,CASSLAAGPGGYGYTF
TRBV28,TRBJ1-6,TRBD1,CASSLKGGTGRSPLHF
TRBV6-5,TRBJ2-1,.,CATYSGRASSGEQFF
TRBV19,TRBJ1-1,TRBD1,CASSSTGAQGTEAFF
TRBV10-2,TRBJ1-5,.,CASSELSAGQPQHF
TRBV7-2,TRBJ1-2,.,CASSLGTGGGGYTF
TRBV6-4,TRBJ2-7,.,CASSDSKRSTYEQYF
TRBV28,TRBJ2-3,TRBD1,CASRVRTGKKDTQYF
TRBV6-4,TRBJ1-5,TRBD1,CASLRLDRGQRDRVRQPQHF
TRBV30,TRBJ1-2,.,CAWSVQGSGYTF
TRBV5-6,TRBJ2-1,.,CASSFPTGRSEQFF
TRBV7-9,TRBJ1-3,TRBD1,CASSTTDRGAGNTIYF
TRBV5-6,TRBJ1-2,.,CASSLRSSPGEGYTF
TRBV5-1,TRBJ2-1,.,CASSFREDNEQFF
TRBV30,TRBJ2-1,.,CAWTLTSSYNEQFF
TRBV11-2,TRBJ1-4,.,CASSLALTVATNEKLFF
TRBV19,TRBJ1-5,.,CASSSPAGPGNQPQHF
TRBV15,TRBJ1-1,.,CATSRGGLLGGQNTEAFF
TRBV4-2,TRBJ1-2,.,CASSQDSLGYTF
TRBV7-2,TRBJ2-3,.,CASSAPRAAGTDTQYF
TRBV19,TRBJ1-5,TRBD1,CASQDRGKVQPQHF
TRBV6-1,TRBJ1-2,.,CASIQSGGYGYTF
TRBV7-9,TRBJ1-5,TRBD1,CASSYAGGTAPQHF
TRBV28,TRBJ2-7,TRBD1,CASRLDRENRGYEQYF
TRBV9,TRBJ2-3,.,CASSVRTGEADTQYF
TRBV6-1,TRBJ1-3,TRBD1,CASSGGQNSGNTIYF
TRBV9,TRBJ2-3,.,CASSATPGTADTQYF
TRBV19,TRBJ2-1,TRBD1,CASTLTGAVVQFF
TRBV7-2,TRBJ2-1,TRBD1,CASSLARQGSEFF
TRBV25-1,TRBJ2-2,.,CASSEQGRNTGELFF
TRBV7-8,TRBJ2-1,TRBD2,CASSLMGSGRPSNEQFF
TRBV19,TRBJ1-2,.,CASSIEGGNYGYTF
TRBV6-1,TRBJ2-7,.,CATRQEIAYEQYF
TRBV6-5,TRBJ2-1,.,CASSRLAYNEQFF
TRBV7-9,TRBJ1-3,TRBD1,CASSLAQGALGNTIYF